The clone carrying this TCR beta chain has only a few counts. This CDR3 has 13 residues. The germline CDR1 and CDR2 sequences are LGHNA and YSLEER. V shed 0 bases and J 9 bases; nucleotides not matched to a gene: 0. This record comes from a study of cytomegalovirus exposure and HLA in healthy donors. Across the whole study: The study's early data release held 75 million to 95 million unique TCRs from HLA-typed donors.

Use of 60 Vbeta and 13 Jbeta primers characterized the PCR. The data were produced by immunoSEQ multiplex PCR, yet TCRdb's version contains in-frame clones alone and is incomplete. Among about 180,000 clones listed, around 81% were seen once. Material: PBMCs. This sequence originates from a man between 35 and 55 years old in good health and CMV-seronegative. The chain links TRBV4-3 to TRBJ2-1; TRBD2 agrees at 9 bases. The CDR3 nucleotides read TGCGCCAGCAGCCAAGAAGCGGGGGGTGAGCAGTTCTTC. It codes for CASSQEAGGEQFF.